These 11 T cell receptor beta chains originate from one sample sequenced in a study of blood T cell repertoires in COVID-19. Assay used: immunoSEQ multiplex PCR; TCRdb lists only in-frame clones, some missing. Of about 26,000 clones in the sample, around 90% are singletons; the top ten hold around 1.7%. Sequencing was performed on peripheral blood. These receptors all come from a woman in her sixties or seventies with active COVID-19.

The V and J genes are TRBV7-9 and TRBJ2-7; 13 bases fit TRBD2. The J segment lost 6 bases and the V segment lost 4 bases, leaving 3 bases of the junction unmatched. This CDR3 has 14 residues. Germline V CDR1 and CDR2: SEHNR, FQNEAQ (reference sequence). The CDR3 DNA follows: TGTGCCAGCAGCTCCGGACTAGCGGGAGTCGAGCAGTACTTC. It codes for CASSSGLAGVEQYF.

A single count supports this clone. The rearrangement links TRBV5-4 to TRBJ1-1, with 7 bases aligning to TRBD1. Germline CDR1 is SGHNT and CDR2 is YYREEE (reference sequence). V lost 3 bases and J lost 4; bases outside the gene matches: 9. This CDR3 region has 15 residues. The CDR3: CASSYEGAGSTEAFF. CDR3 sequence (DNA): TGTGCCAGCAGCTACGAGGGGGCTGGGAGCACTGAAGCTTTCTTT.

In this sample, this clone turned up once. This chain uses TRBV7-9 with TRBJ2-3; perhaps TRBD2 as D (5 bases). The V end was cut by 4 bases, the J end by 3 bases, with 11 bases between. This CDR3 is 14 amino acids long. The germline CDR1 and CDR2 sequences are SEHNR and FQNEAQ (reference sequence). The CDR3 DNA sequence: TGTGCCAGCAGCTCCCCCGAGGGAACAGATACGCAGTATTTT. Its protein product is CASSSPEGTDTQYF.

Note on this clone: Mismatch with germline at one junction end may stem from a read error. The rearrangement uses TRBV28 and TRBJ2-3, with 8 positions matching TRBD2. Germline values: CDR1 MDHEN, CDR2 SYDVKM. The CDR3 extends over 16 amino acids. CDR3 DNA: TGTGCCAGCAGTTTATTGACTAGCTGGTCGGGAGGGACGCCGTATTTT. As protein: CASSLLTSWSGGTPYF.

The chain combines TRBV11-2 with TRBJ1-2; no reliable D call. This CDR3 is built from 13 residues. V gave up 3 bases and J gave up 8 bases, with 13 bases separating them. Germline CDR1 is SGHAT and CDR2 is FQNNGV. The CDR3: CASSFWAGRGYTF. CDR3 bases: TGTGCCAGCAGCTTCTGGGCGGGTCGGGGCTACACCTTC.

This sequence joins TRBV4-2 and TRBJ1-2, with TRBD1 as a possible D gene (6 bases). The germline V gene encodes CDR1 LGHNA and CDR2 YNFKEQ. Trimming took 0 bases from V and 5 from J, leaving 10 bases between them. The CDR3 runs to 14 residues. The CDR3 DNA follows: TGTGCCAGCAGCCAAGACAGGGGTGGTTATGGCTACACCTTC. It encodes CASSQDRGGYGYTF.

V gene TRBV10-2 combines with J gene TRBJ1-6; D not resolved. Germline CDR1 and CDR2: WSHSY and SAAADI. Between the trimmed V and J ends, which lost 4 bases and 0 bases, there was a span of 16 bases. CDR3 length: 18 residues. CDR3 sequence: CASSGAPGISSYNSPLHF. The DNA for the CDR3 is TGCGCCAGCAGTGGGGCCCCCGGGATTAGCTCCTATAATTCACCCCTCCACTTT.

The CDR3 loop reads CASRPGGGYQETQYF. As DNA, the CDR3 is TGTGCCAGCAGGCCTGGGGGAGGGTACCAAGAGACCCAGTACTTC. The chain combines TRBV2 with TRBJ2-5; TRBD2 matches at 7 bases. The CDR3 is 15 residues long. J was trimmed by 0 bases and V by 6 bases; bases with no gene match: 7. Germline CDR1 SNHLY, CDR2 FYNNEI.

The chain employs TRBV29-1 and TRBJ2-5; 10 bases align to TRBD2. The CDR3 sequence is 14 residues long. Germline V gene data show CDR1 as SQVTM and CDR2 as ANQGSEA. V lost 4 bases, J lost 4 bases, and 6 bases stayed unmatched. The CDR3 here is CSVGLASGRETQYF. The CDR3 coding sequence is TGCAGCGTTGGTTTGGCTAGCGGGAGAGAGACCCAGTACTTC.

The chain couples TRBV9 to TRBJ1-2, with a weak D call TRBD1 (6 bases). CDR3 length: 16 amino acids. Per the germline V gene, CDR1 is SGDLS and CDR2 is YYNGEE. V was clipped by 3 bases and J by 8 bases, with 23 bases between them. The CDR3 spells CASSASTGPTRGGYTF. CDR3 nucleotide sequence: TGTGCCAGCAGCGCTTCGACAGGTCCTACACGCGGGGGCTACACCTTC.

In DNA, the CDR3 is TGTGCCAGCAGCCTCCTCGCGGCCCCGAACACTGAAGCTTTCTTT. Amino acids: CASSLLAAPNTEAFF. The chain uses TRBV3-1 (or the pseudogene TRBV3-2) and TRBJ1-1; D gene unclear. Trimming removed 4 bases at V and 1 base at J, with 13 bases between. The length of the CDR3 is 15 residues. Germline V gives CDR1 LGHDT, CDR2 YNNKEL (reference sequence).